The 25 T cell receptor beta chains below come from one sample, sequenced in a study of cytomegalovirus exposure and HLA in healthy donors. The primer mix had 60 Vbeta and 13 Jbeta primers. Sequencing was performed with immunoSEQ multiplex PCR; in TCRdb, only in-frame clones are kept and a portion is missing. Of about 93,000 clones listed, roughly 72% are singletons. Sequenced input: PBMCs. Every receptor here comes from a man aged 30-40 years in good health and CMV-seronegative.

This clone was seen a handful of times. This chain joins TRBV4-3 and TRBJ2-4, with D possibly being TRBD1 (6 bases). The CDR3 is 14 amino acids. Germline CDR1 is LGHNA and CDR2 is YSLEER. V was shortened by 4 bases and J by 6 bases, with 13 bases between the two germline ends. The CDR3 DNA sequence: TGCGCCAGCAGCCCGGACAGCTTGGGAAACATTCAGTACTTC. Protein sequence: CASSPDSLGNIQYF.

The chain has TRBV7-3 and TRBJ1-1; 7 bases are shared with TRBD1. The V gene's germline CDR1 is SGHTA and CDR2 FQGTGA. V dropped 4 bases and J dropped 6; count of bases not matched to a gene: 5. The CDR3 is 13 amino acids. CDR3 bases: TGTGCCAGCAGCTCCCGGCAGGGGGCTGAAGCTTTCTTT. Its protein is CASSSRQGAEAFF.

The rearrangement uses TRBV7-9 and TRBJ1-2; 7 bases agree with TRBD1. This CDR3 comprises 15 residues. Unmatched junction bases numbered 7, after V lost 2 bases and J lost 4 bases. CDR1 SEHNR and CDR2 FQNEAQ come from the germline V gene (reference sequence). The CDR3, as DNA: TGTGCCAGCAGCTTACGCCGGGACAGAAGCTATGGCTACACCTTC. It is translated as CASSLRRDRSYGYTF.

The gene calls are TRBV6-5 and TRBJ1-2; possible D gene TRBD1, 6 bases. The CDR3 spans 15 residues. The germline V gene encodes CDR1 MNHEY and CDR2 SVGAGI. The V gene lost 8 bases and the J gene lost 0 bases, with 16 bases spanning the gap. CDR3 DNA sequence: TGTGCCAGCTGGGGGCAAGACAGAACTAACTATGGCTACACCTTC. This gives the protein CASWGQDRTNYGYTF.

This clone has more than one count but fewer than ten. CDR3: CASRQTSNTEAFF. The CDR3 DNA follows: TGCGCCAGCCGACAGACATCTAACACTGAAGCTTTCTTT. The V call is TRBV5-1, the J call TRBJ1-1, with D maybe TRBD1 (5 bases). Germline CDR1 SGHRS, CDR2 YFSETQ. This CDR3 contains 13 residues. V lost 7 bases and J lost 2, with 12 bases in between.

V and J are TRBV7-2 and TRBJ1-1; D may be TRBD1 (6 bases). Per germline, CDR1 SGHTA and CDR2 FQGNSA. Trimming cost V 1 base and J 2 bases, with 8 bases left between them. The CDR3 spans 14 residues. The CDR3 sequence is CASSLEGGNTEAFF. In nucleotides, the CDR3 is TGTGCCAGCAGCTTAGAAGGGGGTAACACTGAAGCTTTCTTT.

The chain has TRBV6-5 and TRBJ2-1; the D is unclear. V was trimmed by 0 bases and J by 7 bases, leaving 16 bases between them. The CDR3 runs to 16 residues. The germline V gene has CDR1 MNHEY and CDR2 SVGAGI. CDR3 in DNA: TGTGCCAGCAGTTACTCGTTCGGTTGGCAGGCTAATGAGCAGTTCTTC. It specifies CASSYSFGWQANEQFF.

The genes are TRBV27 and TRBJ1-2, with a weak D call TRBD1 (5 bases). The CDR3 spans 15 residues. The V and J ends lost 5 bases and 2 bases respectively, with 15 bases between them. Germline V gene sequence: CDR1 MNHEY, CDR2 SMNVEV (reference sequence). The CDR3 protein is CASSPRPTENYGYTF. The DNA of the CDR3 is TGTGCCAGCAGTCCACGCCCGACAGAGAACTATGGCTACACCTTC.

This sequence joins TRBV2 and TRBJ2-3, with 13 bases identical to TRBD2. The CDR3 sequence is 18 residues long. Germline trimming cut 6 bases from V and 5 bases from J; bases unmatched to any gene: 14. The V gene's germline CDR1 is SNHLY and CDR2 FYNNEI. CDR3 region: CASRQLAGGPELEDTQYF. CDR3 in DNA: TGTGCCAGCAGGCAACTAGCGGGAGGGCCGGAGTTAGAAGATACGCAGTATTTT.

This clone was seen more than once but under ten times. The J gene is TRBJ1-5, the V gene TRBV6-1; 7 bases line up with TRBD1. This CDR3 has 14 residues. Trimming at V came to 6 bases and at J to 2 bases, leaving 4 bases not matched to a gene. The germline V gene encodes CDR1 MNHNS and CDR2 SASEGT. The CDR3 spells CASSETGGNQPQHF. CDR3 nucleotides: TGTGCCAGCAGCGAAACAGGGGGCAATCAGCCCCAGCATTTT.

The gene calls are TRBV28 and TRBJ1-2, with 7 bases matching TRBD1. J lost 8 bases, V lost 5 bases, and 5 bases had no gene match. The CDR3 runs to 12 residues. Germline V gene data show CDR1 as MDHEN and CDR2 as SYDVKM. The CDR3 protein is CASSATGYGYTF. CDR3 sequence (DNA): TGTGCCAGCAGTGCGACAGGGTACGGCTACACCTTC.

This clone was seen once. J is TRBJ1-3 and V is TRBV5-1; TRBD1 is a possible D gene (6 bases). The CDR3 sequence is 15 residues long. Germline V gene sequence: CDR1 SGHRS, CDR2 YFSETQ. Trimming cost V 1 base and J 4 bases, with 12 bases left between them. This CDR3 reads CASSLYGTLGNTIYF. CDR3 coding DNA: TGCGCCAGCAGCTTGTACGGGACACTAGGAAACACCATATATTTT.

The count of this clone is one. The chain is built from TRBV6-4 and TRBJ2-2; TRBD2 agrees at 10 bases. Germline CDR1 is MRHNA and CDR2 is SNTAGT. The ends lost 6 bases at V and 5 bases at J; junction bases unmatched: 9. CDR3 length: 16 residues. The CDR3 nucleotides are TGTGCCAGCAGACCTCTAGCGGGGGCGACTACCGGGGAGCTGTTTTTT. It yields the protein CASRPLAGATTGELFF.

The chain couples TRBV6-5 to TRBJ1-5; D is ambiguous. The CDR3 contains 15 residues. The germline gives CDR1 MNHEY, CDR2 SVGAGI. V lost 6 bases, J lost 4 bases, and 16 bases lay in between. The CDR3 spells CASRSRFPENQPQHF. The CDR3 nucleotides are TGTGCCAGCAGGTCGAGGTTTCCGGAGAATCAGCCCCAGCATTTT.

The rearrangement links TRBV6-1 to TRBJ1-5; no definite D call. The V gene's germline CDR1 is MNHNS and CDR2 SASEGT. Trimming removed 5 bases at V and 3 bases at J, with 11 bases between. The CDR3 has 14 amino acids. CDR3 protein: CASSTRENNQPQHF. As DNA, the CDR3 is TGTGCCAGCAGTACTCGGGAGAACAATCAGCCCCAGCATTTT.

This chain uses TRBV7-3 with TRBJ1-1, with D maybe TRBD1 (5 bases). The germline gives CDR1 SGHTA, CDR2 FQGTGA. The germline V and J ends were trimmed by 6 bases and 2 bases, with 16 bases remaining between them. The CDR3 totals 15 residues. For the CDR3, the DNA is TGTGCCAGCAGTCAGCTTGCAGGGCTAAACACTGAAGCTTTCTTT. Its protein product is CASSQLAGLNTEAFF.

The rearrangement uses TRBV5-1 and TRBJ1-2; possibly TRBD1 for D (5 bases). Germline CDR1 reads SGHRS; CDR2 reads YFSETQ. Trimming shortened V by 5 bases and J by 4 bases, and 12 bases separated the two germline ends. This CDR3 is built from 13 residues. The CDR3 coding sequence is TGCGCCAGCAGTGAAGGGGTGGTCTATGGCTACACCTTC. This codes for CASSEGVVYGYTF. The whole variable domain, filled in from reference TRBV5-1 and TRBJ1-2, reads KAGVTQTPRYLIKTRGQQVTLSCSPISGHRSVSWYQQTPGQGLQFLFEYFSETQRNKGNFPGRFSGRQFSNSRSEMNVSTLELGDSALYLCASSEGVVYGYTFGSGTRLTVV.

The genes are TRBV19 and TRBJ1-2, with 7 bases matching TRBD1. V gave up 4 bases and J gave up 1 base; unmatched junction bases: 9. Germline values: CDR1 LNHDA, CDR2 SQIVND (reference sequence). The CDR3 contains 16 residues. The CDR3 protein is CASSTPQGNGNYGYTF. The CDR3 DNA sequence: TGTGCCAGTAGTACGCCACAGGGGAATGGTAACTATGGCTACACCTTC.

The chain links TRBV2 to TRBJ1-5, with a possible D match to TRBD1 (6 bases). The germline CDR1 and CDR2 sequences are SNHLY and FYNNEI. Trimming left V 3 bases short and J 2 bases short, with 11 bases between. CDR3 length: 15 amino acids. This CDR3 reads CASSEAGAGNQPQHF. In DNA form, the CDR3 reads TGTGCCAGCAGTGAGGCAGGGGCCGGCAATCAGCCCCAGCATTTT.

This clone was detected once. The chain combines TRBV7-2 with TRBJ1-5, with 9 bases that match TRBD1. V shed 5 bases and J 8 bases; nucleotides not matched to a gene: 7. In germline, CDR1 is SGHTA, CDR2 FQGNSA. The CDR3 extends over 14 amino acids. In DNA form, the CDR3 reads TGTGCCAGCAGCCAGGGACAGGGCGGGAAGCCCCAGCATTTT. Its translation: CASSQGQGGKPQHF. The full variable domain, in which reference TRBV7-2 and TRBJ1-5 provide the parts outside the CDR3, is GAGVSQSPSNKVTEKGKDVELRCDPISGHTALYWYRQSLGQGLEFLIYFQGNSAPDKSGLPSDRFSAERTGGSVSTLTIQRTQQEDSAVYLCASSQGQGGKPQHFGDGTRLSIL.

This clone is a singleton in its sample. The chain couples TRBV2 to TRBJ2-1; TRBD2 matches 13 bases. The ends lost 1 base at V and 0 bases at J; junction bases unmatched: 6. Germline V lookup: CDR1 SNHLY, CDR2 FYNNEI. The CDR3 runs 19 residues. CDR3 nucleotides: TGTGCCAGCAGTGAAGGACTAGCGGGGGGCCCAAGCTCCTACAATGAGCAGTTCTTC. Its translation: CASSEGLAGGPSSYNEQFF.

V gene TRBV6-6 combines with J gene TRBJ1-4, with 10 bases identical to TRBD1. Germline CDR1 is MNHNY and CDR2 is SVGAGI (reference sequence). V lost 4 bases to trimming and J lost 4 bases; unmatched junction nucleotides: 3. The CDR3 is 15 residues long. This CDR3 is CASSFGDRGNEKLFF. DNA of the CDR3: TGTGCCAGCAGTTTTGGGGACAGGGGTAATGAAAAACTGTTTTTT.

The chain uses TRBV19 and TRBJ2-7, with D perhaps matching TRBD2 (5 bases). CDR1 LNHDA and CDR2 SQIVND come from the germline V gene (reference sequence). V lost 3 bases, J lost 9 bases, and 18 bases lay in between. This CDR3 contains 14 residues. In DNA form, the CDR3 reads TGTGCCAGTAGTATCCTCGGAGGATCCGAGGGGCAGTACTTC. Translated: CASSILGGSEGQYF.

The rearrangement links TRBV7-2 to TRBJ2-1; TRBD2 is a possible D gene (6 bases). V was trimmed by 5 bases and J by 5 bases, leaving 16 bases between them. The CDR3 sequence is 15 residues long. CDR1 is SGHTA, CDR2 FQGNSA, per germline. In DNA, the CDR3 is TGTGCCAGCAGCAAACAGACGGGAGCAAACAATGAGCAGTTCTTC. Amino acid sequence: CASSKQTGANNEQFF.

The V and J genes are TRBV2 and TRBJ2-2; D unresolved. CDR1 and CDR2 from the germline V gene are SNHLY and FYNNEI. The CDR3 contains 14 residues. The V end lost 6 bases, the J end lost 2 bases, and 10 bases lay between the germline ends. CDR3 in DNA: TGTGCCAGCAGGCCTACCGTAAACACCGGGGAGCTGTTTTTT. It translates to CASRPTVNTGELFF.